These T cell receptor beta chains were read from a single sample in a study of response to subunit inactivated influenza vaccine. One entry per CDR3 protein, called by TCRdb with MiXCR from the RT-PCR reads. The sample includes hundreds of thousands of distinct CDR3 sequences, approximately 7.7% of them seen just once. Sample: PBMCs from blood, taken 23 months after vaccination. Receptors originate from a man aged 45 to 70 who received an inactivated influenza vaccine. The CDR3 runs from the conserved cysteine through the conserved F or W. Clone sizes are given selectively: once, few, many, or a class where the clone is expanded.

cdr3_aa,clone_size,v_call
CASSQGLGQGSGELFF,many,TRBV4-1
CASRYPGQGNNEQFF,-,TRBV7-2
CATSDRGSQETQYF,few,TRBV24-1
CASSRKPGQVSYEQYF,-,TRBV6-2/TRBV6-3
CASNTGTANTGELFF,few,TRBV12-3/TRBV12-4
CASRSLAGGPTGELFF,few,TRBV6-1
CASALASPGETQYF,few,TRBV7-2
CASSQDHGKNTEAFF,few,TRBV4-2
CASSSPNQPQHF,many,TRBV12-3/TRBV12-4
CASSLEGPPYEQYF,many,TRBV5-5
CAISVMGGYEQYF,many,TRBV10-3
CASRVTGPTEAFF,-,TRBV28
CASSRTGGADTQYF,-,TRBV7-3
CASSEVDGSGNTIYF,many,TRBV6-1
CSVEMGSSYEQYF,-,TRBV29-1
CASSLSGRGVKDTQYF,many,TRBV7-3
CASSQDSWNTEAFF,many,TRBV4-2
CSATMTSGSYNEQFF,few,TRBV20-1
CSADNPGGKDTQYF,-,TRBV29-1
CASTAGRNNEQFF,many,TRBV6-6
CASSHGRGRRASSYNEQFF,-,TRBV11-2
CASQKRGGSDTQYF,-,TRBV12-3/TRBV12-4
CASSLGTTQGEQFF,-,TRBV5-1
CASSIPSTDTQYF,-,TRBV5-1
CSVRAGDHYGYTF,-,TRBV29-1
CASTVSLRVEGQFF,-,TRBV2
CSVGRGVTETQYF,few,TRBV29-1
CASSQGWSYEQYF,-,TRBV3-1
CSARGTLFIPIRTEAFF,few,TRBV20-1
CASSWAPRDQETQYF,few,TRBV5-1
CSAEQGIIDEQYF,few,TRBV20-1
CASSWKVAGGTGELFF,-,TRBV7-2
CASSLHGVENIQYF,-,TRBV7-9
CASSQDSGLDEQYF,few,TRBV14
CASSTDINQPQHF,many,TRBV11-2
CSAGTGTDTQYF,many,TRBV29-1
CAITASPNEKLFF,many,TRBV10-3
CSVVAGGTGERYF,-,TRBV29-1
CASSLPSGNNNEQFF,-,TRBV11-1
CASSLRRGFAKETQYF,-,TRBV7-8
CASSPGYTKNIQYF,few,TRBV10-1
CASSLPTILAGAPATQYF,many,TRBV11-2
CASSKGSEPNYGYTF,few,TRBV21-1
CSAGLHMNTEAFF,-,TRBV20-1
CASSSMAGAYNEQFF,few,TRBV6-2/TRBV6-3